This TCR beta chain is drawn from a study of patients and donors after allogeneic stem cell transplantation. TCRdb used MiXCR to reprocess the RT-PCR reads, holding one entry per CDR3 protein. Seen here are about 960,000 distinct CDR3 sequences, approximately 18% observed once, and the top ten hold 5% to 7.5%. Sequencing was carried out using blood, either unsorted or a sorted T cell fraction (not recorded which). The receptor's source is a human donor who was either an allogeneic HSCT recipient or a stem cell or donor lymphocyte infusion donor (not recorded which). It is not recorded whose cells these are; they may come from a transplant donor.

CDR3 bases: TGCAGCGTGAGGGGGGGGCGCGAGTTGGCTTTCTTT. This translates into CSVRGGRELAFF. The chain links TRBV29-1 to TRBJ1-1; D possibly corresponds to TRBD1 (6 bases). Trimming removed 6 bases at V and 11 bases at J, with 19 bases between. The CDR3 runs to 12 residues. The germline V gene encodes CDR1 SQVTM and CDR2 ANQGSEA.